This T cell receptor (beta chain) was sequenced for a study of T cell responses to AZD1222 COVID-19 vaccine. The germline V gene encodes CDR1 MNHEY and CDR2 SMNVEV (reference sequence). Trimming left V 5 bases short and J 6 bases short, with 8 bases between. The CDR3 length is 11 residues. Study findings and constraints: White British people made up most donors, females outnumbered males, and clonal diversity was possibly underestimated.

This clone was recorded only once. What it binds is not known. This table comes from immunoSEQ multiplex PCR, and its TCRdb copy is limited to in-frame clones, with some not included. The sample has approximately 160,000 clones, under 95% seen once; the top ten hold under 5%. The receptor was isolated from an adult in good health. This specimen consisted of peripheral blood, obtained on day 0 of AZD1222 vaccination. V and J are TRBV27 and TRBJ2-7; D possibly matches TRBD1 or TRBD2 (5 bases each). CDR3 nucleotides: TGTGCCAGCAGTCGAGGGGCCGAGCAGTACTTC. It specifies CASSRGAEQYF.